The present TCR beta chain was sequenced within a study of STAT5B mutations in CD4+ large granular lymphocyte leukemia. The sample holds one count of this clone. Assay used: immunoSEQ multiplex PCR; TCRdb lists only in-frame clones, some missing. The sample comprises tens of thousands of clones, 85% of which are singletons, and roughly 1.2% rests with the top ten. Sequenced sample: CD4+ T cells from blood buffy coats. This clonotype was obtained from a human donor in good health.

The CDR3 here is CASSGPGVLAGGPQETQYF. As DNA, the CDR3 is TGTGCCAGCAGCGGACCCGGAGTCTTAGCGGGGGGGCCTCAAGAGACCCAGTACTTC. The chain recombines TRBV2 with TRBJ2-5, with 11 bases identical to TRBD2. J gave up 2 bases and V 6 bases, and 17 bases lay outside the gene matches. From germline, CDR1 is SNHLY and CDR2 FYNNEI. The CDR3 extends over 19 amino acids.